This T cell receptor (beta chain) was found in a study of PD-1 blockade in classical Hodgkin lymphoma (dated by TCRdb to about 2020). A note on the overall study: Nivolumab dosing was 3 mg/kg intravenously every 2 weeks, continuing until either disease progression or unacceptable toxicity. The study used CyTOF and TCR beta sequencing to define a peripheral blood immune signature of response to PD-1 blockade in classical Hodgkin lymphoma.

The Qiagen DNeasy kit was used to extract genomic DNA both from unsorted PBMCs and from the negatively selected CD4+ and CD8+ fractions. TCR beta CDR3 regions were subjected to amplification by immunoSEQ multiplex PCR with primers that anneal to V and J segments. A synthetic immune receptor repertoire was used to minimize amplification bias, and any remaining bias was removed computationally after sequencing. In the original analysis: Custom Python scripts were used to quantify repertoire diversity as the Shannon entropy index. Unsorted, CD4+ and CD8+ repertoires were examined separately, except in combined analyses, for which CD4+ and CD8+ sequences were merged in silico. A clone counted as expanded when the clone's frequency after treatment rose at least 2-fold relative to C1D1, and clones undetected at baseline were given a pseudocount of 0.5. Clones with 0 or 1 copy at C1D1 were defined as singleton clones, while clones with 2 or more copies were defined as non-singleton clones. Clones expanded in unsorted samples were labelled as CD4+, CD8+ or unknown by matching protein sequences in sorted samples from the same patient. Wilcoxon tests on paired samples were used to test changes in diversity from C1D1 to C4D1. The table was pulled from immuneACCESS by TCRdb, which kept in-frame rearrangements only. Such tables lose some clones; where checked, under half of the loss comes from unresolved V genes, and the rest has no known cause. V and J calls and clone size are as listed in that table; D and trimming were resolved from the DNA. In this sample the table shows around 4,000 clones, over 60% of which occur a single time. Jointly, the top ten make up about 48% of the sample.

Compared with germline, V lacks 1 base and J lacks 4 bases; bases without a gene match: 5. The CDR3 spans 16 residues, from the cysteine through the phenylalanine. Solely the CDR3 DNA is kept, with 48 bases framed from the first base. CDR1 and CDR2 were assigned from the germline V gene as SGHVS and FNYEAQ. Regarding this clone: The target of this receptor is not known. No much larger clonotype is one base removed from it; base qualities were not supplied.

The intended sense of this specimen's time point label: cycle 4 day 1 (C4D1), after more than 5 weeks of nivolumab. Every trial patient had relapsed after autologous stem cell transplantation, and cohorts A, B and C differed in prior brentuximab vedotin exposure. CD8+ T cells were purified from thawed PBMCs by magnetic negative selection with a Miltenyi CD8+ T cell isolation kit. A total of approximately 51 patients with relapsed/refractory classical Hodgkin lymphoma made up the trial cohort, and each patient's best overall response was complete response, partial response or progressive disease. Single-agent nivolumab was administered to trial patients in the multi-cohort phase II CheckMate 205 trial. An independent review committee assessed best overall response by applying the 2007 International Working Group response criteria. Trial PBMCs were obtained immediately prior to nivolumab initiation (C1D1) and on therapy at cycle 2 day 1 and cycle 4 day 1. After peripheral blood was drawn into 8 mL Vacutainer Cell Preparation Tubes, PBMCs were isolated by centrifugation and then cryopreserved. Purified CD4+ and CD8+ fractions were generated only in cases for which an additional PBMC sample was available. Magnetically labelled cells were removed on LS columns in a quadroMACS separator, and the flow-through was retained as the purified fraction.

The full study reports these points: Only a single clinical trial cohort was studied, and what caused the repertoire differences, possibly disease activity or prior therapy, remained undefined. A significant rise by C4D1 was seen in CD4+ but not CD8+ TCR diversity (p=0.0027 vs p=0.16), with the rise being most apparent in complete responders (p=0.02). Baseline TCR diversity was reported to be lower in newly diagnosed patients than in healthy donors and to be lower still in relapsed/refractory patients. Patients starting nivolumab less than 1 year after ASCT had lower diversity and were excluded from later analyses to avoid confounding by immune reconstitution. Trial patients achieving complete response had baseline diversity similar to newly diagnosed patients, whereas partial responders and progressors had significantly lower diversity.

The rearrangement joined TRBV7-6 to TRBJ2-2; 8 bases in the junction line up with TRBD1. The receptor comes from a human donor with classical Hodgkin lymphoma. Sequencing used CD8+ T cells from blood, obtained before the fourth cycle of nivolumab. The CDR3 loop reads CASSLVGQGGTGELFF. In nucleotides, the sequence is TGTGCCAGCAGCTTAGTAGGACAGGGAGGCACCGGGGAGCTGTTTTTT.